The next 24 T cell receptor beta chains were all read from a single sample in a study of T cell clonality in common variable immunodeficiency (dated by TCRdb to between 2014 and 2016). The library was built by means of the immunoSEQ multiplex PCR assay. TCRdb retrieved this table from immuneACCESS and kept in-frame rearrangements only. Not all clones are present; in checked studies, unresolved V genes account for under half, and no reason is known for the remainder. This sample shows around 81,000 clones, and none of them turns up only once. Of the sample, approximately 0.8% is held by the ten largest clones. The sequenced material came from peripheral blood mononuclear cells. Receptors originate from a person aged 18 to 75 in good health.

This clone has a count of ten or more. The read ends 3 residues early relative to the CDR3; the germline J gene fills the gap. The genes are TRBV19 and TRBJ1-4, with TRBD1 identical over 12 bases. The CDR3 length is 17 residues. J was trimmed by 8 bases and V by 3 bases; bases with no gene match: 10. Germline V CDR1 and CDR2: LNHDA, SQIVND (reference sequence). Here the CDR3 reads CASSIGTGGDPEEKLFF. The sequenced CDR3 bases are TGTGCCAGTAGTATCGGGACAGGGGGCGATCCAGAGGAAAAA.

This clone appeared many times. From the germline J gene comes the end of the CDR3, since the read stops 3 residues before it. V usage is TRBV5-1 and J usage is TRBJ2-7; 10 nucleotides match TRBD1. This CDR3 contains 15 residues. Germline assignment: CDR1 SGHRS and CDR2 YFSETQ. J gave up 5 bases and V 0 bases, and 5 bases lay outside the gene matches. CDR3 region: CASSLVGTGVHEQYF. The CDR3 bases that were read are TGCGCCAGCAGCTTGGTAGGGACAGGGGTACACGAG.

This clone showed up many times. With the read ending 3 residues before the CDR3 end, the germline J gene is used to fill in that end. J is TRBJ2-7 and V is TRBV2, with 9 bases lining up with TRBD2. Per the germline V gene, CDR1 is SNHLY and CDR2 is FYNNEI. The V and J ends lost 8 bases and 1 base, in that order; junction bases with no gene match: 9. The CDR3 contains 15 residues. The part of the CDR3 DNA that was read is TGTGCCAGCGAAATAGCGGGAGAGCCATCCTACGAG. It yields the protein CASEIAGEPSYE. From start to end, the CDR3 is CASEIAGEPSYEQYF.

This clone was seen at least ten times. The read stops 3 residues short of the end of the CDR3; the missing end is completed from the germline J gene. The rearrangement uses TRBV20-1 and TRBJ2-2; possible D gene TRBD2, 6 bases. The CDR3 length is 14 residues. With 1 base removed from V and 5 bases from J, the gap between germline ends came to 11 bases. Germline lookup yields CDR1 DFQATT and CDR2 SNEGSKA (reference sequence). The DNA read from the CDR3 is TGCAGTGCTAGAGGGGACTCCGCGACCGGGGAG. Its translation: CSARGDSATGE. The whole CDR3 reads CSARGDSATGELFF.

A word on this clone: The read stops 3 residues short of the end of the CDR3; the missing end is completed from the germline J gene. The V gene is TRBV6-2 or TRBV6-3, the J gene TRBJ1-5; the D gene is possibly TRBD1 (5 bases). The V gene's germline CDR1 is MNHEY and CDR2 SVGEGT. Trimming cost V 0 bases and J 0 bases, with 12 bases left between them. The CDR3 has 17 amino acids. CDR3 DNA (partial): TGTGCCAGCAGTTACTCAGCGGGGGTTTATAGCAATCAGCCC. Translated: CASSYSAGVYSNQP. The complete CDR3 reads CASSYSAGVYSNQPQHF.

The table lists this clone with many counts. The sequence runs out 3 residues before the end of the CDR3; the remainder is reconstructed from the germline J gene. The V gene is TRBV7-3, the J gene TRBJ2-2, with D perhaps TRBD1 or TRBD2 (5 bases each). Germline CDR1 SGHTA, CDR2 FQGTGA. Trimming took off 5 bases at V and 9 bases at J, with 19 bases between the two ends. The CDR3 is 15 residues long. Incomplete CDR3 DNA: TGTGCCAGCAGCCTAGACAGAGGGGCATCCCGGGAG. Translated, it gives CASSLDRGASRE. In full, the CDR3 is CASSLDRGASRELFF.

The sample holds many counts of this clone. Read sequence stops 3 residues before the CDR3 end, and the germline J gene provides the missing end. The chain employs TRBV12-3 or TRBV12-4 and TRBJ1-5; 7 bases align to TRBD1. With 2 bases clipped from V and 1 base from J, the junction kept 8 bases outside the gene matches. The CDR3 consists of 17 residues. CDR3 bases read: TGTGCCAGCAGTTTATGGGACAGAATGAGGAGCAATCAGCCC. As protein: CASSLWDRMRSNQP. The complete CDR3 protein is CASSLWDRMRSNQPQHF.

This clone was seen many times. The CDR3 is cut off 3 residues early in the read; its end comes from the germline J gene. The J gene is TRBJ1-5, the V gene TRBV12-3 or TRBV12-4; D not resolved. The ends were cut back, 3 bases at V and 1 base at J, with 7 bases in the middle. The CDR3 spans 14 residues. The covered CDR3 bases are TGTGCCAGCAGTTTTACGGGGAGCAATCAGCCC. Protein: CASSFTGSNQP. The whole CDR3 is CASSFTGSNQPQHF.

Many counts were recorded for this clone. Sequencing ends 3 residues short of the CDR3 end; the germline J gene provides the rest. The chain couples TRBV27 to TRBJ2-5; a weak D match, TRBD1 (6 bases). This CDR3 contains 15 residues. Trimming took 6 bases from V and 5 from J, leaving 19 bases between them. Per germline, CDR1 MNHEY and CDR2 SMNVEV (reference sequence). The CDR3 reads CASSPGNRVRETQYF. Incomplete CDR3 DNA: TGTGCCAGCAGCCCTGGAAACAGGGTCCGGGAGACC.

Ten or more counts support this clone. The chain's CDR3 is CATSQGVPLHF. CDR3 DNA (partial): TGTGCCACCTCGCAGGGTGTACCC. This sequence joins TRBV6-2 or TRBV6-3 and TRBJ1-6, with D possibly being TRBD1 (5 bases). The CDR3 extends 3 residues past the end of the read, so its final part is completed from the germline J gene. Germline V CDR1 and CDR2: MNHEY, SVGEGT. With 10 bases removed from V and 12 bases from J, the gap between germline ends came to 13 bases. The CDR3 has 11 amino acids.

This clone was recorded many times. An end of the junction differs from the germline gene, which may be a read error. From the germline J gene comes the end of the CDR3, since the read stops 3 residues before it. This chain joins TRBV4-2 and TRBJ1-1; D gene unclear. Germline CDR1 is LGHNA and CDR2 is YNFKEQ. The CDR3 loop spans 15 amino acids. CDR3: CAGSQEAGRNTEAFF. The DNA read from the CDR3 is TGCGCCGGCAGCCAAGAAGCCGGTCGGAACACTGAA.

This clone was recorded at least ten times. The read ends 3 residues shy of where the CDR3 ends; the end is completed using the germline J gene. The J gene is TRBJ2-1, the V gene TRBV19; 10 nucleotides agree with TRBD1. The CDR3 covers 16 residues. Trimming at V came to 1 base and at J to 6 bases, leaving 6 bases not matched to a gene. CDR1 is LNHDA and CDR2 is SQIVND in the germline V gene (reference sequence). The part of the CDR3 DNA that was read is TGTGCCAGTAGTATAGGGGACAGGGGCTTGTTCAATGAG. As protein: CASSIGDRGLFNE. The CDR3 in full is CASSIGDRGLFNEQFF.

This clone was detected many times. The sequenced fragment ends 3 residues before the CDR3 boundary, so the rest is inferred from the germline J gene. The chain combines TRBV2 with TRBJ1-1; the match to TRBD1 covers 7 bases. V dropped 3 bases and J dropped 1; count of bases not matched to a gene: 8. The CDR3 is made up of 16 amino acids. Germline-derived CDR1 and CDR2 are SNHLY and FYNNEI. CDR3 protein: CASSDGGGTRNTEAFF. The CDR3 DNA, read in part, is TGTGCCAGCAGTGACGGAGGGGGCACGAGGAACACTGAA.

This clone was counted ten times or more. A read error may account for a junction end that differs from germline. The read halts 3 residues ahead of the CDR3 end, with the missing end drawn from the germline J gene. The J gene is TRBJ2-2, the V gene TRBV7-7; D gene unclear. The CDR3 is made up of 17 amino acids. Germline V lookup: CDR1 SSHAT, CDR2 FNYEAQ (reference sequence). CDR3 in amino acids: CASSLDVRSANTGELFF. CDR3 bases read: TGTGCTAGCAGCTTAGATGTGAGGAGCGCGAACACCGGGGAG.

In this sample, this clone turned up many times. The CDR3 DNA, read in part, is TGTGCCAGCAGCTCCGGACTCATGAACACTGAA. Translating gives CASSSGLMNTE. The CDR3 in full is CASSSGLMNTEAFF. The chain couples TRBV7-8 to TRBJ1-1, with D unresolved. The read ends 3 residues shy of where the CDR3 ends; the end is completed using the germline J gene. V was trimmed by 4 bases and J by 0 bases, leaving 9 bases between them. The CDR3 consists of 14 residues. CDR1 is SGHVS, CDR2 FQNEAQ, per germline.

This clone was counted ten times or more. Sequencing ends 3 residues short of the CDR3 end; the germline J gene provides the rest. This rearrangement joins TRBV19 to TRBJ2-3; 11 bases line up with TRBD2. Germline values: CDR1 LNHDA, CDR2 SQIVND (reference sequence). The V gene end was trimmed by 3 bases and the J gene end by 0 bases; junction bases not matched to a gene: 5. The length of the CDR3 is 17 residues. The CDR3 loop is CASSMPSGRSSTDTQYF. The part of the CDR3 DNA that was read is TGTGCCAGTAGTATGCCTAGCGGGAGGTCTAGCACAGATACG.

At least ten counts were recorded for this clone. The sequence runs out 3 residues before the end of the CDR3; the remainder is reconstructed from the germline J gene. The V gene is TRBV20-1, the J gene TRBJ2-7; D might be TRBD2 (7 bases). CDR3 size: 15 residues. Trimming removed 1 base from V and 6 bases from J, with 19 bases in between. Germline V lookup: CDR1 DFQATT, CDR2 SNEGSKA (reference sequence). The CDR3 spells CSARVRGGPRREQYF. The sequenced part of the CDR3 DNA is TGCAGTGCTAGAGTAAGGGGGGGACCTCGGCGCGAG.

At least ten counts were recorded for this clone. The CDR3 extends 3 residues past the end of the read, so its final part is completed from the germline J gene. The J gene is TRBJ1-3, the V gene TRBV7-3; maybe TRBD1 (6 bases). Per germline, CDR1 SGHTA and CDR2 FQGTGA. V was cut by 5 bases and J by 0 bases, with 11 bases left in between. CDR3 size: 15 residues. The covered CDR3 bases are TGTGCCAGCAGCCGAGGACAGTCCTCTGGAAACACC. It is translated as CASSRGQSSGNT. The CDR3 in its entirety is CASSRGQSSGNTIYF.

This clone was observed at least ten times. From the germline J gene comes the end of the CDR3, since the read stops 3 residues before it. The rearrangement links TRBV5-6 to TRBJ1-2; tentatively, D is TRBD1 (5 bases). The length of the CDR3 is 13 residues. V lost 0 bases, J lost 7 bases, and 10 bases lay in between. Germline loops: CDR1 SGHDT, CDR2 YYEEEE. CDR3 loop: CASSLVRGGGYTF. CDR3 DNA, as far as it was read: TGTGCCAGCAGCTTGGTTAGGGGTGGTGGC.

This clone showed up many times. The observed sequence ends 3 residues before the CDR3 terminus, with the missing tail filled in from the germline J gene. The chain joins TRBV11-2 to TRBJ2-1; D call uncertain. The V and J ends lost 6 bases and 5 bases respectively, with 17 bases between them. CDR3 size: 15 residues. Germline V gives CDR1 SGHAT, CDR2 FQNNGV. The sequenced part of the CDR3 DNA is TGTGCCAGCAGGCGTCCGGGTCTTGATCACAATGAG. This translates into CASRRPGLDHNE. The whole CDR3 sequence reads CASRRPGLDHNEQFF.

This clone was seen ten or more times. The CDR3 end falls 3 residues outside the read, so it is completed with the germline J gene. The chain employs TRBV7-2 and TRBJ2-5; maybe TRBD2 (6 bases). The CDR3 spans 13 residues. Germline V CDR1 and CDR2: SGHTA, FQGNSA. With 3 bases removed from V and 5 bases from J, the gap between germline ends came to 10 bases. CDR3 bases read: TGTGCCAGCAGCTTGAGTGGGGGGGAGACC. It codes for CASSLSGGET. The entire CDR3 reads CASSLSGGETQYF.

This clone showed up many times. The observed sequence ends 3 residues before the CDR3 terminus, with the missing tail filled in from the germline J gene. The chain is built from TRBV9 and TRBJ2-7; the match to TRBD1 covers 8 bases. CDR3 length: 13 amino acids. Germline trimming cut 4 bases from V and 5 bases from J; bases unmatched to any gene: 5. CDR1 SGDLS and CDR2 YYNGEE come from the germline V gene. The sequenced CDR3 bases are TGTGCCAGCAGCTGGACAGGGAGCGACGAG. Translated: CASSWTGSDE. The CDR3 as a whole reads CASSWTGSDEQYF. The variable domain in full, with the rest retrieved from reference TRBV9 and TRBJ2-7, is DSGVTQTPKHLITATGQRVTLRCSPRSGDLSVYWYQQSLDQGLQFLIQYYNGEERAKGNILERFSAQQFPDLHSELNLSSLELGDSALYFCASSWTGSDEQYFGPGTRLTVT.

This clone was seen many times. This CDR3 is CASSTSGVASYEQYF. The sequenced CDR3 bases are TGTGCCAGTAGTACTAGCGGAGTTGCCTCCTACGAG. The chain has TRBV19 and TRBJ2-7; 7 bases match TRBD2. The sequenced fragment ends 3 residues before the CDR3 boundary, so the rest is inferred from the germline J gene. The CDR3 has 15 amino acids. In germline, CDR1 is LNHDA, CDR2 SQIVND (reference sequence). J gave up 0 bases and V 4 bases, and 6 bases lay outside the gene matches.

This clone was detected ten times or more. Read sequence stops 3 residues before the CDR3 end, and the germline J gene provides the missing end. The chain couples TRBV18 to TRBJ2-3; TRBD2 matches at 8 bases. The germline V gene has CDR1 KGHSH and CDR2 LQKENI. V gave up 3 bases and J gave up 4 bases; unmatched junction bases: 3. This CDR3 is built from 14 residues. The CDR3 protein is CASSPELAADTQYF. CDR3 DNA, as far as it was read: TGTGCCAGCTCACCCGAACTAGCGGCAGATACG.